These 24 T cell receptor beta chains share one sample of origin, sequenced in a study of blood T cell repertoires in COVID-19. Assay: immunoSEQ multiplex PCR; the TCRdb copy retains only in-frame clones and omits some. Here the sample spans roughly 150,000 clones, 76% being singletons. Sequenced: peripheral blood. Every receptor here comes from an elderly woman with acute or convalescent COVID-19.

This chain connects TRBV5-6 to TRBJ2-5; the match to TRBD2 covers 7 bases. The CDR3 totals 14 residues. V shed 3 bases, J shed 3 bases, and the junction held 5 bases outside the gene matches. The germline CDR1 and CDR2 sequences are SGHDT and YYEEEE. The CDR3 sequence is CASSWASGEETQYF. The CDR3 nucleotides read TGTGCCAGCAGCTGGGCTAGCGGTGAAGAGACCCAGTACTTC.

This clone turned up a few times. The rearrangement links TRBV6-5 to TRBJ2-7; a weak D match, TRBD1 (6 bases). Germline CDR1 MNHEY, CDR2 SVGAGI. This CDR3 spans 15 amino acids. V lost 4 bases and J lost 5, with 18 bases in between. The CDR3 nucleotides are TGTGCCAGCAGTTCTTCCGGGACAAAGGTCCACGAGCAGTACTTC. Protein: CASSSSGTKVHEQYF.

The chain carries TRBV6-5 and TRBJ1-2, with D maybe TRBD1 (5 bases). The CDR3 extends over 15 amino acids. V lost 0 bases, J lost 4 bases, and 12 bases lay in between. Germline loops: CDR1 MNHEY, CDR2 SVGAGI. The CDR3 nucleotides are TGTGCCAGCAGTTACTCGGGCCTAGACAGCTATGGCTACACCTTC. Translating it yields CASSYSGLDSYGYTF.

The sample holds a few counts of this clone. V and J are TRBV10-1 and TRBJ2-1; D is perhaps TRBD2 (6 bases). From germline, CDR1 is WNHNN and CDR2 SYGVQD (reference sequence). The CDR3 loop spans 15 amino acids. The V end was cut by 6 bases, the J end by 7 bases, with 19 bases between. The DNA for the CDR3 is TGCGCCAGCAGCGTTCCGGGACCCGGGAGAAATGAGCAGTTCTTC. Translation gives CASSVPGPGRNEQFF.

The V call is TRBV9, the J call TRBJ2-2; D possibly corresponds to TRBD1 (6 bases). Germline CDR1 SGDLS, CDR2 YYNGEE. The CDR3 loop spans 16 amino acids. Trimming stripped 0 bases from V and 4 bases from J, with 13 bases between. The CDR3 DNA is TGTGCCAGCAGCGTAGTTAGCAGGGGCGGCACCGGGGAGCTGTTTTTT. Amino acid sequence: CASSVVSRGGTGELFF.

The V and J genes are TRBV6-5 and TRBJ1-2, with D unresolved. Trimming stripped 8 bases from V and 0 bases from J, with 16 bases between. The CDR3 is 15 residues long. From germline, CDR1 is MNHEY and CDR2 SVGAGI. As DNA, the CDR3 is TGTGCCAGCTCGCGTGAACCCGGAGCTAACTATGGCTACACCTTC. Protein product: CASSREPGANYGYTF.

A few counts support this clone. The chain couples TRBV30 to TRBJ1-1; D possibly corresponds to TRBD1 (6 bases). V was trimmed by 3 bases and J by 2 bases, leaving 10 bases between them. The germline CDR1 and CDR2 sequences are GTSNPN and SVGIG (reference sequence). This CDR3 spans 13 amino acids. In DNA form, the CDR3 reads TGTGCCTGGAGCAACAGGGACAACACTGAAGCTTTCTTT. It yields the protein CAWSNRDNTEAFF.

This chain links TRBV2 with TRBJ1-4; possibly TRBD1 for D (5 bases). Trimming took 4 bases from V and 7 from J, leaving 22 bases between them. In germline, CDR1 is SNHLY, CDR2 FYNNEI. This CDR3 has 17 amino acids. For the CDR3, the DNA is TGTGCCAGCAGTGGAGCCGGGGCCGGGAGTAAAGGTGAAAAACTGTTTTTT. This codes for CASSGAGAGSKGEKLFF.

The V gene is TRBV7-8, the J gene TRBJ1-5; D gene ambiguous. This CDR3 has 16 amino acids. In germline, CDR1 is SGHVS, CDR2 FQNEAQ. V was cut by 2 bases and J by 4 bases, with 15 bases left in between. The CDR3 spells CASSLLNSGVNQPQHF. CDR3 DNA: TGTGCCAGCAGCTTATTGAACTCCGGGGTAAATCAGCCCCAGCATTTT.

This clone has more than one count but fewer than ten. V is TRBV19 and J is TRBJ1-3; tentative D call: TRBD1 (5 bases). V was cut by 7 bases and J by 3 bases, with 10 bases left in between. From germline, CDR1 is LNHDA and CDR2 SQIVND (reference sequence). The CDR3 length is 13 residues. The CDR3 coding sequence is TGTGCCAGTAATGGGGGACTTGGAAACACCATATATTTT. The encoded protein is CASNGGLGNTIYF.

The CDR3 DNA reads TGTGCCATCAGTGATACTAGCGGGACGTCCTACAATGAGCAGTTCTTC. Protein product: CAISDTSGTSYNEQFF. The chain couples TRBV10-3 to TRBJ2-1, with TRBD2 identical over 10 bases. CDR3 length: 16 residues. Germline-derived CDR1 and CDR2 are ENHRY and SYGVKD. The trim removed 3 bases at V and 1 base at J, leaving 3 bases unmatched.

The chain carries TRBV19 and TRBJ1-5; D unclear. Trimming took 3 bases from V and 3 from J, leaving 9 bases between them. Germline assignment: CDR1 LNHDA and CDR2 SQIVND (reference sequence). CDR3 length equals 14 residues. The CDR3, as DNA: TGTGCCAGTAGTATGGCGAGACACAATCAGCCCCAGCATTTT. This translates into CASSMARHNQPQHF.

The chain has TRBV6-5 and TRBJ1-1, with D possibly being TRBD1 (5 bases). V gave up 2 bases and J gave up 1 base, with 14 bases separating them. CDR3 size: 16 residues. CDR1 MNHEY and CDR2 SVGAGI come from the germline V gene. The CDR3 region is CASSYGQGLANTEAFF. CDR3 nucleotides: TGTGCCAGCAGTTACGGCCAGGGTTTAGCGAACACTGAAGCTTTCTTT.

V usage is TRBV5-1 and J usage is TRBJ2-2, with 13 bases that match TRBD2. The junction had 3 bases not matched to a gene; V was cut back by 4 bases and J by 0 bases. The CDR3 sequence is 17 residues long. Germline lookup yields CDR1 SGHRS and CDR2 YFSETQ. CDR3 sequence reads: CASSRGLAGPNTGELFF. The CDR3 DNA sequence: TGCGCCAGCAGCAGGGGACTAGCGGGGCCGAACACCGGGGAGCTGTTTTTT.

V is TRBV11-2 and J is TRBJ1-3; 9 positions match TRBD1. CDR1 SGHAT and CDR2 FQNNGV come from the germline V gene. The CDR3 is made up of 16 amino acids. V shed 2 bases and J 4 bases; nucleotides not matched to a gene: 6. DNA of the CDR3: TGTGCCAGCAGCTTATCACAGGGGGCCGTAGGAAACACCATATATTTT. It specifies CASSLSQGAVGNTIYF.

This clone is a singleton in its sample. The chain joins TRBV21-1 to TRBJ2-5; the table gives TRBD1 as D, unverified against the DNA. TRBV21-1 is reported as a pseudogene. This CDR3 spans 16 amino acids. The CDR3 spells CASSKVIHRYQETQYF. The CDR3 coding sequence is TGTGCCAGCAGCAAAGTGATACACAGGTACCAAGAGACCCAGTACTTC.

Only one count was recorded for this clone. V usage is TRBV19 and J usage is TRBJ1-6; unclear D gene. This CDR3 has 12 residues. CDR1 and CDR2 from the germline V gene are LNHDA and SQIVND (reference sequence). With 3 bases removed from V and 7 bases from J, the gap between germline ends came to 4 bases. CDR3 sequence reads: CASSIRNSPLHF. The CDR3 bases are TGTGCCAGTAGTATTCGGAATTCACCCCTCCACTTT.

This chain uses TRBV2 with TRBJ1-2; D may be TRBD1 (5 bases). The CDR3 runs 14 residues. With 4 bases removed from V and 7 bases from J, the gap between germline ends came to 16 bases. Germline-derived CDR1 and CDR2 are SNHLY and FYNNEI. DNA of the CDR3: TGTGCCAGCAGTGGGGACGCAGGGCGGGGTGGCTACACCTTC. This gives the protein CASSGDAGRGGYTF.

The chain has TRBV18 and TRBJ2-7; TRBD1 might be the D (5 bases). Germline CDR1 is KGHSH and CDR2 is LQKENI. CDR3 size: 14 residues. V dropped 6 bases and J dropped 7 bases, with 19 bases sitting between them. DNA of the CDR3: TGTGCCAGCTCGGACCCCAGTAGACAGAGAGAGCAGTACTTC. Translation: CASSDPSRQREQYF. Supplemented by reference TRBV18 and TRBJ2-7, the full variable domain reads NAGVMQNPRHLVRRRGQEARLRCSPMKGHSHVYWYRQLPEEGLKFMVYLQKENIIDESGMPKERFSAEFPKEGPSILRIQQVVRGDSAAYFCASSDPSRQREQYFGPGTRLTVT.

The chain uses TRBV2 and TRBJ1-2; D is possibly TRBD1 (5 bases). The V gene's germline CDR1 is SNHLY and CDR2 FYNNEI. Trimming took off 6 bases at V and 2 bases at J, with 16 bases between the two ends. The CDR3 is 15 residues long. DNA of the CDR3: TGTGCCAGCAGCGCAGGGAATTTGGCGAACTATGGCTACACCTTC. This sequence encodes CASSAGNLANYGYTF.

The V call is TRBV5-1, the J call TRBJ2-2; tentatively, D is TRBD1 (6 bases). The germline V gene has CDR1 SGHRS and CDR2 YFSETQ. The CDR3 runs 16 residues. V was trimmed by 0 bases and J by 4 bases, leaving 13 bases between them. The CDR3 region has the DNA TGCGCCAGCAGCTTGGCCGCGACAGGAACCACCGGGGAGCTGTTTTTT. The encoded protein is CASSLAATGTTGELFF.

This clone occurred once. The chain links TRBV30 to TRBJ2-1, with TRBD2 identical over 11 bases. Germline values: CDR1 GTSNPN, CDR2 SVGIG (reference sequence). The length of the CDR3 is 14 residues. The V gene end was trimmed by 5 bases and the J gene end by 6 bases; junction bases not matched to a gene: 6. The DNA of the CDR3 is TGTGCCTGGCAAAGACTAGCGGGAACCAATGAGCAGTTCTTC. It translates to CAWQRLAGTNEQFF.

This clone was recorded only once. The chain's CDR3 is CASSYSSGVPADTQYF. In nucleotides, the CDR3 is TGTGCCAGCAGTTACTCGTCCGGGGTTCCTGCAGATACGCAGTATTTT. The chain combines TRBV6-5 with TRBJ2-3, with D possibly matching TRBD2 (5 bases). Trimming took off 0 bases at V and 4 bases at J, with 14 bases between the two ends. CDR3 length: 16 amino acids. Germline CDR1 is MNHEY and CDR2 is SVGAGI.

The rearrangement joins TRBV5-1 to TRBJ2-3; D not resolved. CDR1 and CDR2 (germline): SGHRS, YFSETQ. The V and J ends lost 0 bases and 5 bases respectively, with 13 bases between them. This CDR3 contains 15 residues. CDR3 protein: CASSLAAIARDTQYF. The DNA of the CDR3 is TGCGCCAGCAGCTTGGCCGCCATTGCGCGAGATACGCAGTATTTT.